Reported below is one T cell receptor beta chain. Antigen unknown. The data were obtained in a study of identical twins. Study outcomes and limitations: Insertion counts were lower in abundant cord blood beta clonotypes, a trend that memory repertoires did not show. The authors drew conclusions from cross-sectional statistical analysis rather than following the same donors. Modelling approaches yielded underestimates of out-of-frame TCR alpha sharing between monozygotic twins.

The germline V gene has CDR1 MNHEY and CDR2 SMNVEV (reference sequence). The CDR3 runs 13 residues. Trimming stripped 4 bases from V and 6 bases from J, with 10 bases between. TCRdb itself ran the 5' RACE reads through MiXCR, one entry per CDR3 protein. Of roughly 250,000 distinct CDR3 sequences in the sample, 7.5% were seen once. The sample was also reused in another study, on yellow fever vaccine responses in identical twins.

The sample consisted of CD8+ T cells sorted from blood. The clonotype comes from a woman aged 18-29 years in good health. The chain uses TRBV27 and TRBJ1-5, with no clear D. The CDR3 here is CASSWGKSQPQHF. The CDR3, as DNA: TGTGCCAGCAGTTGGGGTAAGAGTCAGCCCCAGCATTTT.